The following is a TCR beta chain sequence with its context. Libraries were prepared by immunoSEQ multiplex PCR; TCRdb keeps only in-frame clonotypes and omits some of them. The sample consists of approximately 24,000 clones, more than 75% of them appearing once. This entry comes from a study of PD-1 blockade in classical Hodgkin lymphoma. Germline values: CDR1 SGHVS, CDR2 FNYEAQ. J gave up 4 bases and V 5 bases, and 8 bases lay outside the gene matches. CDR3 length: 15 amino acids. Patients all relapsed after autologous stem cell transplantation, and there was variation in brentuximab vedotin exposure.

J is TRBJ1-2 and V is TRBV7-6, with TRBD1 matching over 9 bases. Sequences were derived from peripheral blood mononuclear cells (PBMCs), sampled before the second cycle of nivolumab. The clonotype originates from a human donor with classical Hodgkin lymphoma. CDR3 residues: CASSPRDREGYGYTF. As DNA, the CDR3 is TGTGCCAGCAGCCCTAGGGACAGGGAAGGCTATGGCTACACCTTC. The whole variable domain, remainder taken from reference TRBV7-6 and TRBJ1-2, is GAGVSQSPRYKVTKRGQDVALRCDPISGHVSLYWYRQALGQGPEFLTYFNYEAQQDKSGLPNDRFSAERPEGSISTLTIQRTEQRDSAMYRCASSPRDREGYGYTFGSGTRLTVV.